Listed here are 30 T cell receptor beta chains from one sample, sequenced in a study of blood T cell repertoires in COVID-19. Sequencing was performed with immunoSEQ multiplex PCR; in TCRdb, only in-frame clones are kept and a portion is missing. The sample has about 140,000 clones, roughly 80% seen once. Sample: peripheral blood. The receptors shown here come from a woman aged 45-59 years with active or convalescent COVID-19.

The CDR3 nucleotides read TGTGCCAGCAGCTCCCGTCAAGGACAGAGATCTGGCTACACCTTC. Protein product: CASSSRQGQRSGYTF. The chain links TRBV11-2 to TRBJ1-2; the D gene is possibly TRBD1 (6 bases). Germline V lookup: CDR1 SGHAT, CDR2 FQNNGV. The V gene lost 4 bases and the J gene lost 7 bases, with 19 bases spanning the gap. The CDR3 covers 15 residues.

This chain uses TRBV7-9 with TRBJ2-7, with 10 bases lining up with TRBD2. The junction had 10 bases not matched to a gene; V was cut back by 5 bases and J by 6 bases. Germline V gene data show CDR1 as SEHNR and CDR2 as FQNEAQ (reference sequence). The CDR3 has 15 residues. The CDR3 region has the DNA TGTGCCAGCAGCCCCGCCCTAGCGGGAGACTCCGAGCAGTACTTC. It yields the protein CASSPALAGDSEQYF.

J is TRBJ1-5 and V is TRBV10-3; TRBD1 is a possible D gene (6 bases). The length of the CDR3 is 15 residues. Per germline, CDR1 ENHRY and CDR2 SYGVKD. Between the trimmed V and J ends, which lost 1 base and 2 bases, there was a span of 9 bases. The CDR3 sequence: CAISEFSGGNQPQHF. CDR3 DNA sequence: TGTGCCATCAGTGAGTTTTCAGGGGGCAATCAGCCCCAGCATTTT.

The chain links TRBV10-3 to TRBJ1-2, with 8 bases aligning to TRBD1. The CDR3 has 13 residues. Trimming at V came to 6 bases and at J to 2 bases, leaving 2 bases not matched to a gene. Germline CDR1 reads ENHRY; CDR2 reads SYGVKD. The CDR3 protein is CAIRDRDNYGYTF. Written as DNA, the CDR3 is TGTGCCATCAGGGACAGGGACAACTATGGCTACACCTTC.

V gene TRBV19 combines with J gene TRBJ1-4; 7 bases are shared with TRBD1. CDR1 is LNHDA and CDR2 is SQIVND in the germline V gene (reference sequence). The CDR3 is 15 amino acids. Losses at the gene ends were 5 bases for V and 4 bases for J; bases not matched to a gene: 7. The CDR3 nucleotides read TGTGCCAGTAGTCAAGGACAGGTCCGTAATGAAAAACTGTTTTTT. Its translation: CASSQGQVRNEKLFF.

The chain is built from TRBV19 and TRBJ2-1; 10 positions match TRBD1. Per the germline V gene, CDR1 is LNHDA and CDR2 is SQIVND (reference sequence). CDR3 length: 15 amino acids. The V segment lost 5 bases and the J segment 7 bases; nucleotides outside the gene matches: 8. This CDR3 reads CASSPRRTGGNEQFF. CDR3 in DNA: TGTGCCAGTAGTCCGCGAAGGACAGGGGGAAATGAGCAGTTCTTC.

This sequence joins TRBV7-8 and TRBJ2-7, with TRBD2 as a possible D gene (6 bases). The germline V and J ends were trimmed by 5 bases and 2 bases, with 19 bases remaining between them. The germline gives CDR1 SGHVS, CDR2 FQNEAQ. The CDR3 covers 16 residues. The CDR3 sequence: CASSQLDGAGPYEQYF. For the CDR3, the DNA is TGTGCCAGCAGCCAGCTCGATGGTGCGGGGCCCTACGAGCAGTACTTC. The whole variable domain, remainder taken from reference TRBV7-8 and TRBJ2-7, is GAGVSQSPRYKVAKRGQDVALRCDPISGHVSLFWYQQALGQGPEFLTYFQNEAQLDKSGLPSDRFFAERPEGSVSTLKIQRTQQEDSAVYLCASSQLDGAGPYEQYFGPGTRLTVT.

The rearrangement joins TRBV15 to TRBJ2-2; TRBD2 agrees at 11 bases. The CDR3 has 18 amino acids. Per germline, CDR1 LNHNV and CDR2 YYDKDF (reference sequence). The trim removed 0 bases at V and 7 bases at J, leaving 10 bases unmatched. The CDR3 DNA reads TGTGCCACCAGCAGAGATGTAGGCGCTAGCGGGAGGTACGGGGAGCTGTTTTTT. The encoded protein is CATSRDVGASGRYGELFF.

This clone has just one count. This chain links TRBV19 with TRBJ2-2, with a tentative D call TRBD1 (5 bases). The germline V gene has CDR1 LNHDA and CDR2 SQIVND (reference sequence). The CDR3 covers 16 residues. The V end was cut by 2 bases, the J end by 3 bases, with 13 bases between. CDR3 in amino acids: CASSIPGRADTGELFF. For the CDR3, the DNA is TGTGCCAGTAGTATACCAGGCAGGGCGGACACCGGGGAGCTGTTTTTT.

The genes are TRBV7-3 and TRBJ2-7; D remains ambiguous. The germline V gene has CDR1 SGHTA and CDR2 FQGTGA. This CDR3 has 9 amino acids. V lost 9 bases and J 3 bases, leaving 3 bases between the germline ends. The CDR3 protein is CASLYEQYF. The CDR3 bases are TGTGCCAGTCTCTACGAGCAGTACTTC.

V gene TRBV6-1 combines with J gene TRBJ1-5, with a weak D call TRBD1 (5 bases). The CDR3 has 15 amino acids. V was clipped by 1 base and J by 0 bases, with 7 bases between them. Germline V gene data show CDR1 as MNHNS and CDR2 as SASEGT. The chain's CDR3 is CASSEGGNSNQPQHF. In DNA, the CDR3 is TGTGCCAGCAGTGAAGGGGGCAATAGCAATCAGCCCCAGCATTTT.

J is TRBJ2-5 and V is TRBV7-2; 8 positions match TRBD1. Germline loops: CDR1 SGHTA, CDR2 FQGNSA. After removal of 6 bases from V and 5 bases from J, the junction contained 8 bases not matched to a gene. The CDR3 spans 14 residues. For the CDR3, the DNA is TGTGCCAGCAGTCGAGGACAGGGTGGGGAGACCCAGTACTTC. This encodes CASSRGQGGETQYF.

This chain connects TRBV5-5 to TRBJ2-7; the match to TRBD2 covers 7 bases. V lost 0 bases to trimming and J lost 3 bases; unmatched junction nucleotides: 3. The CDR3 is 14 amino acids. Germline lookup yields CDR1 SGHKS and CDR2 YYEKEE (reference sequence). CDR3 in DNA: TGTGCCAGCAGCTTGGCGGCGGGGGTCTACGAGCAGTACTTC. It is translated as CASSLAAGVYEQYF.

The CDR3 region has the DNA TGTGCCAGCAGCAGGACAGGGGAAAGTGGCTACACCTTC. Its translation is CASSRTGESGYTF. This chain connects TRBV6-5 to TRBJ1-2; 9 nucleotides align to TRBD1. The CDR3 is made up of 13 amino acids. The ends lost 6 bases at V and 7 bases at J; junction bases unmatched: 6. Per germline, CDR1 MNHEY and CDR2 SVGAGI.

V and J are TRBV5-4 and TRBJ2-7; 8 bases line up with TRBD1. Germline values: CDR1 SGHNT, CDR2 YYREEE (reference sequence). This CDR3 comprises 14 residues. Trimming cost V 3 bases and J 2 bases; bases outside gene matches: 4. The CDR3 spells CASSSQGGPYEQYF. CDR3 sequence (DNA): TGTGCCAGCAGCTCACAGGGGGGACCCTACGAGCAGTACTTC.

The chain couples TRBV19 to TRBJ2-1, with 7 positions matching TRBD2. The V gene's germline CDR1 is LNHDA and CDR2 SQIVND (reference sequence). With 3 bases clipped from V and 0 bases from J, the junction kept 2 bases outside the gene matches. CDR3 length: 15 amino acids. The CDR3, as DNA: TGTGCCAGTAGTATCGGGGGGATCTCCTACAATGAGCAGTTCTTC. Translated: CASSIGGISYNEQFF.

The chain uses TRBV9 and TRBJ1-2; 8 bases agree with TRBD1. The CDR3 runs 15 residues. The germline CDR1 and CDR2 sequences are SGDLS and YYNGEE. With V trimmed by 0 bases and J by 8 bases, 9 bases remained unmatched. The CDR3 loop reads CASSVAPDRGSGYTF. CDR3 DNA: TGTGCCAGCAGCGTAGCTCCCGACAGGGGAAGCGGCTACACCTTC.

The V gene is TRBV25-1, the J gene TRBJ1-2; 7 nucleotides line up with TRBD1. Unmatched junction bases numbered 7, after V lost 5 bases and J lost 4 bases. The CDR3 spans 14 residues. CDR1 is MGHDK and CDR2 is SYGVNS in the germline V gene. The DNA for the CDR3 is TGTGCCAGCAGTCCTAAGGGGGCTACCTATGGCTACACCTTC. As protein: CASSPKGATYGYTF.

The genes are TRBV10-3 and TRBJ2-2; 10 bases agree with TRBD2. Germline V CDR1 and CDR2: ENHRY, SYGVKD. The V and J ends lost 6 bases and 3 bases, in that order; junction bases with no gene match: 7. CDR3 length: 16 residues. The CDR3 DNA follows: TGTGCCATCAGGCCTAGCGGGAGTCCGGACACCGGGGAGCTGTTTTTT. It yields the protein CAIRPSGSPDTGELFF.

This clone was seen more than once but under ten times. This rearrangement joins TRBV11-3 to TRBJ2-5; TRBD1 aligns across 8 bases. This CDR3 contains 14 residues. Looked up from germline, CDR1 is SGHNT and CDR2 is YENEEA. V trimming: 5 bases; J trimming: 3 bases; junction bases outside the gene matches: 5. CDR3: CASSPGTGEETQYF. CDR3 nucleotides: TGTGCCAGCAGCCCCGGGACAGGAGAAGAGACCCAGTACTTC.

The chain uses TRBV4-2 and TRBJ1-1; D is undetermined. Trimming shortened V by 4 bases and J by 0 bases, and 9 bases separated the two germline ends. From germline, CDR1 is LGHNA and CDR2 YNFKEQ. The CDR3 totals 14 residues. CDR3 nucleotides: TGTGCCAGCAGCCCAGACCTTATGAACACTGAAGCTTTCTTT. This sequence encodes CASSPDLMNTEAFF.

DNA for the CDR3: TGTGCCAGCAGCTCTCTTGCCTTGCGGACTAGCGGGAGGGCCGTCAATGAGCAGTTCTTC. Translated, it gives CASSSLALRTSGRAVNEQFF. This sequence joins TRBV13 and TRBJ2-1, with TRBD2 matching 15 bases. The germline V gene encodes CDR1 PRHDT and CDR2 FYEKMQ (reference sequence). V lost 4 bases and J lost 6; bases outside the gene matches: 16. The CDR3 is 20 residues long.

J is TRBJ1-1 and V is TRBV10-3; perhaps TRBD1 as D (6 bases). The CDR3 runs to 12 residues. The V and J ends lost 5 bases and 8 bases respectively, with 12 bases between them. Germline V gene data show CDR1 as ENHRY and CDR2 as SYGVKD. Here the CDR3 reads CAISPGTLEAFF. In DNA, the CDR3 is TGTGCCATCAGTCCCGGGACATTAGAAGCTTTCTTT.

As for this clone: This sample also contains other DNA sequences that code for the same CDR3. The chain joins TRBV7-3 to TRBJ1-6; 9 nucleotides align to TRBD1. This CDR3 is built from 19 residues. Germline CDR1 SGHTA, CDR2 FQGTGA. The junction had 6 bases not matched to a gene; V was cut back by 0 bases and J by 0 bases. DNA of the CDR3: TGTGCCAGCAGCTTAACGGGGACAGGGTCCAACTCCTATAATTCACCCCTCCACTTT. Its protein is CASSLTGTGSNSYNSPLHF. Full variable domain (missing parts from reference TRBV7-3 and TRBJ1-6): GAGVSQTPSNKVTEKGKYVELRCDPISGHTALYWYRQSLGQGPEFLIYFQGTGAADDSGLPNDRFFAVRPEGSVSTLKIQRTERGDSAVYLCASSLTGTGSNSYNSPLHFGNGTRLTVT.

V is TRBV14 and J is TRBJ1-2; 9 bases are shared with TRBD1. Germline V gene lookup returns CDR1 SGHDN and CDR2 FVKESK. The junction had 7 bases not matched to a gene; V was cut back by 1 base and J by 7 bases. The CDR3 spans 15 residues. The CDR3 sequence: CASSQVQGARGGYTF. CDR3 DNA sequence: TGTGCCAGCAGCCAAGTACAGGGGGCGAGAGGTGGCTACACCTTC.

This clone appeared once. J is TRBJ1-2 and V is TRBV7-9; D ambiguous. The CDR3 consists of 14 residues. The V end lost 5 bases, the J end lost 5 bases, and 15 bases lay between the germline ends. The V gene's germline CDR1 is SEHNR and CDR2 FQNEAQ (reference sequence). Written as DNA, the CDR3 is TGTGCCAGCAGCCCCCGAGGGCCCCCTTATGGCTACACCTTC. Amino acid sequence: CASSPRGPPYGYTF.

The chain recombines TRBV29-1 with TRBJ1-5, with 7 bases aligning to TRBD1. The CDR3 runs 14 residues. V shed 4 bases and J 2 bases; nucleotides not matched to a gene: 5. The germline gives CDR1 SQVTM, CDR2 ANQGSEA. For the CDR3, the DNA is TGCAGCGTTGTAGGGGGCGCAGGCAATCAGCCCCAGCATTTT. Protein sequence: CSVVGGAGNQPQHF.

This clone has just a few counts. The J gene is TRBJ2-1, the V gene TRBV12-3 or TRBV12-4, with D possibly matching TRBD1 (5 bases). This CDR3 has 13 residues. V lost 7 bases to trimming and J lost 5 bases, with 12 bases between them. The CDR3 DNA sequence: TGTGCCAGCACCTCGACAGTCAACAATGAGCAGTTCTTC. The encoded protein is CASTSTVNNEQFF.

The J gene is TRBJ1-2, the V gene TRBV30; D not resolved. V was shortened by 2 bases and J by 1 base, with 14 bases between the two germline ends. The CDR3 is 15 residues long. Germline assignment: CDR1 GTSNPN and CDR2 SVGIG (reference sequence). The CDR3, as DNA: TGTGCCTGGAGTATCTTTCCCGGGTTTAACTATGGCTACACCTTC. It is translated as CAWSIFPGFNYGYTF. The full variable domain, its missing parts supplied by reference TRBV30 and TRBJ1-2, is SQTIHQWPATLVQPVGSPLSLECTVEGTSNPNLYWYRQAAGRGLQLLFYSVGIGQISSEVPQNLSASRPQDRQFILSSKKLLLSDSGFYLCAWSIFPGFNYGYTFGSGTRLTVV.

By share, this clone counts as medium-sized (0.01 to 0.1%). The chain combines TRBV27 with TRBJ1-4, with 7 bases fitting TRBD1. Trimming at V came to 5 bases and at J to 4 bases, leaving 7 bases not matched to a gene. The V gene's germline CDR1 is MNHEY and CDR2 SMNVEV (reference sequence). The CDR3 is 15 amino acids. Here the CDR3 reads CASSVTRGYNEKLFF. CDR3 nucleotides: TGTGCCAGCAGTGTCACCAGGGGGTATAATGAAAAACTGTTTTTT.